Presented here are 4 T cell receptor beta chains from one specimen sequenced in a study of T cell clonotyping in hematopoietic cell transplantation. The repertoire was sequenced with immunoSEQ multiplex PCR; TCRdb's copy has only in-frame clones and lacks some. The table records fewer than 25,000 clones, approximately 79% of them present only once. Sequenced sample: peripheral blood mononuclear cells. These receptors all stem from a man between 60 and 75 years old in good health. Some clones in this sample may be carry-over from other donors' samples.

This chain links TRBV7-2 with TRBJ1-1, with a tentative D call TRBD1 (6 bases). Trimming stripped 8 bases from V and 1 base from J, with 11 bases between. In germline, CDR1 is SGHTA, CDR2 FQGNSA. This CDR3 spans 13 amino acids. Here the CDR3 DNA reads TGTGCCAGCCAGGGGCTCCGGAACACTGAAGCTTTCTTT. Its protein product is CASQGLRNTEAFF.

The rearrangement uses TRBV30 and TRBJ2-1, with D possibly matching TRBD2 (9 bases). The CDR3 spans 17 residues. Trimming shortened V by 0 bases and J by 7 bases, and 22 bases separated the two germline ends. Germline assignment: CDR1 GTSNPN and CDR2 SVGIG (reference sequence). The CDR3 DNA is TGTGCCTGGAGTGTGCTCGCGGGGGGGTACAGGGGGAATGAGCAGTTCTTC. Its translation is CAWSVLAGGYRGNEQFF.

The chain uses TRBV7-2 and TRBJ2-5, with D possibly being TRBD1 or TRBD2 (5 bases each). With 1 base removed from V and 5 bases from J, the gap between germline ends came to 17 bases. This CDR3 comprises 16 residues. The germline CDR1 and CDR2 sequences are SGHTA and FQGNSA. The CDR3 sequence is CASSLEIPGPGETQYF. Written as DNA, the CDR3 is TGTGCCAGCAGCTTAGAAATTCCGGGACCGGGGGAGACCCAGTACTTC.

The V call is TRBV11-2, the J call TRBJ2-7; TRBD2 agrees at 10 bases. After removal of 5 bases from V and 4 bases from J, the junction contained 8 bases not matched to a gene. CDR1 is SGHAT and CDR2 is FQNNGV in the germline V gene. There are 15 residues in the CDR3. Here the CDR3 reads CASSQLAGELYEQYF. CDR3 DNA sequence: TGTGCCAGCAGCCAGCTAGCGGGAGAGTTATACGAGCAGTACTTC. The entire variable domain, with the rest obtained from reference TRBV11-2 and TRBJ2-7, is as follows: EAGVAQSPRYKIIEKRQSVAFWCNPISGHATLYWYQQILGQGPKLLIQFQNNGVVDDSQLPKDRFSAERLKGVDSTLKIQPAKLEDSAVYLCASSQLAGELYEQYFGPGTRLTVT.